This T cell receptor (beta chain) was sequenced for a study of cytomegalovirus exposure and HLA in healthy donors. Background on the study: Earlier work reported 90 million to 120 million unique TCR beta sequences from about 170 million T cells. Early release data held 85 million or so unique TCRs from HLA-typed donors.

Study observations and caveats: Roughly uniform sequencing depth across donors was assumed, possibly incorrectly. Reportedly, cytomegalovirus status was diagnosed with high sensitivity and specificity.

This CDR3 is built from 17 residues. Germline assignment: CDR1 SGHNT and CDR2 YYREEE (reference sequence). V was shortened by 1 base and J by 3 bases, with 14 bases between the two germline ends. 60 Vbeta and 13 Jbeta primers were used in PCR. The assay was immunoSEQ multiplex PCR, and TCRdb's table has in-frame clones only and misses some. The table lists 160,000 or so clones, about 72% of them singletons. Details on this clone: Its target is not known.

Sequencing input: PBMCs. This TCR was sampled from a male donor in good health and CMV-seronegative. V usage is TRBV5-4 and J usage is TRBJ2-6; D perhaps matches TRBD1 (6 bases). The CDR3 protein is CASSLPGALGGANVLTF. CDR3 DNA sequence: TGTGCCAGCAGCTTGCCAGGGGCCTTGGGTGGGGCCAACGTCCTGACTTTC.